Following are 9 T cell receptor beta chains from one sample sequenced in a study of blood T cell repertoires in COVID-19. Repertoires were generated with immunoSEQ multiplex PCR, while TCRdb's copy carries only in-frame clones and drops some. This table has 150,000 or so clones, roughly 82% appearing once. The material sequenced was peripheral blood. The source is a woman aged 40 to 50 with COVID-19, enrolled during active disease.

J is TRBJ2-2 and V is TRBV11-2; 8 nucleotides align to TRBD1. Trimming removed 4 bases from V and 3 bases from J; junction bases left unmatched: 7. Germline loops: CDR1 SGHAT, CDR2 FQNNGV. The CDR3 is 16 residues long. The CDR3 DNA reads as TGTGCCAGCAGCTCGATTCAGGGGGCCTACACCGGGGAGCTGTTTTTT. The encoded protein is CASSSIQGAYTGELFF.

CDR3 protein: CSASRRNYGYTF. The CDR3 coding sequence is TGCAGTGCTAGTCGGAGGAACTATGGCTACACCTTC. The chain has TRBV20-1 and TRBJ1-2; D is unresolved. Germline V gene data show CDR1 as DFQATT and CDR2 as SNEGSKA (reference sequence). This CDR3 region has 12 residues. V was pared by 3 bases and J by 2 bases, with 7 bases between.

The V call is TRBV6-1, the J call TRBJ2-3; 7 bases line up with TRBD2. The J segment lost 6 bases and the V segment lost 1 base, leaving 4 bases of the junction unmatched. Germline CDR1 reads MNHNS; CDR2 reads SASEGT. This CDR3 spans 14 amino acids. This CDR3 is CASSEGEGRDTQYF. CDR3 nucleotide sequence: TGTGCCAGCAGTGAAGGGGAGGGCCGGGATACGCAGTATTTT.

The V and J genes are TRBV6-2 or TRBV6-3 and TRBJ2-6, with D uncertain. Germline V gene data show CDR1 as MNHEY and CDR2 as SVGEGT. This CDR3 has 16 amino acids. Trimming shortened V by 5 bases and J by 2 bases, and 13 bases separated the two germline ends. This CDR3 reads CASSPYGVPGANVLTF. CDR3 sequence (DNA): TGTGCCAGCAGTCCCTATGGTGTCCCTGGGGCCAACGTCCTGACTTTC.

Concerning this clone: This CDR3 is also generated by other DNA sequences in the sample. The chain uses TRBV30 and TRBJ2-2; D is undetermined. Trimming removed 0 bases at V and 7 bases at J, with 3 bases between. Germline V gives CDR1 GTSNPN, CDR2 SVGIG (reference sequence). This CDR3 has 11 residues. The CDR3 sequence: CAWSVLGELFF. The CDR3 DNA reads TGTGCCTGGAGTGTTCTCGGGGAGCTGTTTTTT. Complete variable domain (other parts from reference TRBV30 and TRBJ2-2): SQTIHQWPATLVQPVGSPLSLECTVEGTSNPNLYWYRQAAGRGLQLLFYSVGIGQISSEVPQNLSASRPQDRQFILSSKKLLLSDSGFYLCAWSVLGELFFGEGSRLTVL.

The genes are TRBV9 and TRBJ2-3, with TRBD2 matching over 8 bases. The CDR3 covers 17 residues. Germline V gives CDR1 SGDLS, CDR2 YYNGEE. Trimming took 0 bases from V and 4 from J; bases not matched to a gene: 10. CDR3 nucleotide sequence: TGTGCCAGCAGCGTAGCCCCGACGGGACTAGTCGCAGATACGCAGTATTTT. This encodes CASSVAPTGLVADTQYF.

V usage is TRBV7-2 and J usage is TRBJ2-3; D call uncertain. Trimming shortened V by 3 bases and J by 3 bases, and 10 bases separated the two germline ends. The germline V gene encodes CDR1 SGHTA and CDR2 FQGNSA. The CDR3 is 14 amino acids. For the CDR3, the DNA is TGTGCCAGCAGCTTCTGGCAGAATACAGATACGCAGTATTTT. This gives the protein CASSFWQNTDTQYF.

The genes are TRBV7-2 and TRBJ2-1; 9 bases match TRBD2. The V gene's germline CDR1 is SGHTA and CDR2 FQGNSA. The CDR3 contains 15 residues. V gave up 5 bases and J gave up 4 bases; unmatched junction bases: 6. The chain's CDR3 is CASSRSGSNYNEQFF. In nucleotides, the CDR3 is TGTGCCAGCAGCCGTAGCGGGAGCAATTACAATGAGCAGTTCTTC.

This clone was observed a single time. The chain couples TRBV27 to TRBJ2-5; 9 bases are shared with TRBD2. Germline lookup yields CDR1 MNHEY and CDR2 SMNVEV (reference sequence). Germline trimming cut 2 bases from V and 5 bases from J; bases unmatched to any gene: 9. CDR3 length equals 16 residues. CDR3 residues: CASSLIGGLARETQYF. The CDR3 nucleotides read TGTGCCAGCAGTTTAATCGGAGGACTAGCGCGGGAGACCCAGTACTTC.